This T cell receptor beta chain emerged from a study of control samples from healthy donors and cancer patients. The V gene's germline CDR1 is MNHNS and CDR2 SASEGT. V was cut by 3 bases and J by 2 bases, with 5 bases left in between. This CDR3 is built from 12 residues. Only in-frame clones appear in the TCRdb table, and some are missing; sequencing was by immunoSEQ multiplex PCR. Among approximately 90,000 clones listed, approximately 84% were seen once. The chain employs TRBV6-1 and TRBJ2-7, with D unresolved. The sequence came from a man aged 70-80 years with lung cancer. Sequencing was done on a sample of PBMCs. This CDR3 reads CASSDVTYEQYF. The CDR3 DNA sequence: TGTGCCAGCAGTGACGTCACCTACGAGCAGTACTTC.